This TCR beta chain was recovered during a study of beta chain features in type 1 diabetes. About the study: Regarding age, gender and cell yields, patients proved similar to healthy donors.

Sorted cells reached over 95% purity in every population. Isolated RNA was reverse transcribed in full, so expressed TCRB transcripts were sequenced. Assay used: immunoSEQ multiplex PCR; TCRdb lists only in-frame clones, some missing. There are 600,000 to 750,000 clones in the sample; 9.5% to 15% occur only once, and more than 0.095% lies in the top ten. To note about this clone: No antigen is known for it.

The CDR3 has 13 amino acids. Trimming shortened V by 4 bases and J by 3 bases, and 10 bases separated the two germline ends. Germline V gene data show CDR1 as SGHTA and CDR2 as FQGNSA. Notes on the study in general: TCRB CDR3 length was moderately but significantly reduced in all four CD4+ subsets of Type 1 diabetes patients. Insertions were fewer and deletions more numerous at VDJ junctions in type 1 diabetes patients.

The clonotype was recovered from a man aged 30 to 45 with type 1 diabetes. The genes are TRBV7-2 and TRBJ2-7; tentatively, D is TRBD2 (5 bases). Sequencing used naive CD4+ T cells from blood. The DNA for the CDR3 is TGTGCCAGCAGCTCCAGCGCGGGCTACGAGCAGTACTTC. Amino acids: CASSSSAGYEQYF.